One sample yielded the 12 T cell receptor beta chains listed below, sequenced in a study of blood T cell repertoires in COVID-19. The data were produced by immunoSEQ multiplex PCR, yet TCRdb's version contains in-frame clones alone and is incomplete. This sample has some 160,000 clones; around four fifths occur once, and the top ten carry over 7%. Sequencing used peripheral blood. These receptors were taken from a woman of 80 years or more with COVID-19, enrolled during active disease.

The chain links TRBV3-1 (or the pseudogene TRBV3-2) to TRBJ1-1; D is unclear. Germline V gene sequence: CDR1 LGHDT, CDR2 YNNKEL (reference sequence). V was pared by 1 base and J by 0 bases, with 12 bases between. CDR3 length: 16 amino acids. CDR3 residues: CASSQGGGPMNTEAFF. In nucleotides, the CDR3 is TGTGCCAGCAGCCAAGGGGGAGGGCCTATGAACACTGAAGCTTTCTTT.

The V and J genes are TRBV7-2 and TRBJ2-7; D unclear. V lost 2 bases and J lost 4, with 6 bases in between. Germline CDR1 SGHTA, CDR2 FQGNSA. This CDR3 is 12 amino acids long. The CDR3 is CASSLTTYEQYF. Written as DNA, the CDR3 is TGTGCCAGCAGCTTAACGACTTACGAGCAGTACTTC.

The CDR3 here is CSPSGSEETQYF. CDR3 DNA: TGCAGTCCAAGTGGGAGCGAAGAGACCCAGTACTTC. The chain carries TRBV20-1 and TRBJ2-5, with D perhaps TRBD2 (5 bases). Germline V gene lookup returns CDR1 DFQATT and CDR2 SNEGSKA (reference sequence). V was shortened by 8 bases and J by 3 bases, with 13 bases between the two germline ends. The CDR3 is made up of 12 amino acids.

This clone was observed once. The chain joins TRBV24-1 to TRBJ1-4; TRBD1 matches at 9 bases. CDR3 length: 21 residues. The germline V gene has CDR1 KGHDR and CDR2 SFDVKD. V trimming: 5 bases; J trimming: 4 bases; junction bases outside the gene matches: 22. CDR3 sequence: CATSAMTGTGFSSGDNEKLFF. In DNA form, the CDR3 reads TGTGCCACCAGTGCCATGACCGGGACAGGGTTCTCCTCAGGGGATAATGAAAAACTGTTTTTT.

On this clone itself: The sample has other DNA sequences that encode this CDR3 too. The chain recombines TRBV29-1 with TRBJ1-2; D perhaps matches TRBD1 (5 bases). Germline V gene data show CDR1 as SQVTM and CDR2 as ANQGSEA. Trimming took off 5 bases at V and 4 bases at J, with 11 bases between the two ends. This CDR3 spans 12 amino acids. The CDR3 region is CSVLGRSYGYTF. Here the CDR3 DNA reads TGCAGCGTTCTGGGGCGGAGCTATGGCTACACCTTC.

The chain links TRBV5-4 to TRBJ2-2; 9 nucleotides line up with TRBD1. V shed 0 bases and J 8 bases; nucleotides not matched to a gene: 2. The germline gives CDR1 SGHNT, CDR2 YYREEE (reference sequence). The CDR3 is made up of 14 amino acids. The CDR3 DNA reads as TGTGCCAGCAGCTTGGGGACAGGGGCGGGGGAGCTGTTTTTT. This gives the protein CASSLGTGAGELFF.

V is TRBV5-1 and J is TRBJ2-3; 8 bases match TRBD2. This CDR3 region has 16 residues. Germline V lookup: CDR1 SGHRS, CDR2 YFSETQ. Trimming took 0 bases from V and 4 from J; bases not matched to a gene: 7. Here the CDR3 reads CASSLAGREGADTQYF. CDR3 bases: TGCGCCAGCAGCTTGGCGGGACGGGAGGGAGCAGATACGCAGTATTTT.

The genes are TRBV2 and TRBJ1-6; TRBD1 aligns across 7 bases. Unmatched junction bases numbered 6, after V lost 8 bases and J lost 5 bases. Looked up from germline, CDR1 is SNHLY and CDR2 is FYNNEI. The CDR3 covers 14 residues. CDR3 sequence (DNA): TGTGCCAGCGACCTCGGGACAGATAATTCACCCCTCCACTTT. It translates to CASDLGTDNSPLHF. The entire variable domain, with the rest obtained from reference TRBV2 and TRBJ1-6, is as follows: EPEVTQTPSHQVTQMGQEVILRCVPISNHLYFYWYRQILGQKVEFLVSFYNNEISEKSEIFDDQFSVERPDGSNFTLKIRSTKLEDSAMYFCASDLGTDNSPLHFGNGTRLTVT.

The chain recombines TRBV19 with TRBJ1-5; 9 bases match TRBD1. Germline V CDR1 and CDR2: LNHDA, SQIVND (reference sequence). The trim removed 5 bases at V and 2 bases at J, leaving 4 bases unmatched. The CDR3 contains 15 residues. The CDR3 nucleotides are TGTGCCAGTAGTGGACAGGGGACGGGCAATCAGCCCCAGCATTTT. This sequence encodes CASSGQGTGNQPQHF.

This clone was seen a single time. In nucleotides, the CDR3 is TGTGCCAGTAGTACCTACCGGGGTGAGCAGTTCTTC. Its protein is CASSTYRGEQFF. The chain couples TRBV19 to TRBJ2-1; D is possibly TRBD2 (5 bases). CDR3 size: 12 residues. The germline V and J ends were trimmed by 4 bases and 9 bases, with 10 bases remaining between them. Per the germline V gene, CDR1 is LNHDA and CDR2 is SQIVND (reference sequence).

The chain links TRBV3-1 (or the pseudogene TRBV3-2) to TRBJ2-1, with 12 nucleotides matching TRBD2. This CDR3 is 16 amino acids long. Germline CDR1 is LGHDT and CDR2 is YNNKEL (reference sequence). With V trimmed by 4 bases and J by 6 bases, 7 bases remained unmatched. The CDR3 sequence: CASSPTSSGGANEQFF. DNA of the CDR3: TGTGCCAGCAGCCCTACCTCTAGCGGGGGGGCCAATGAGCAGTTCTTC.

This clone has only a few counts. The CDR3: CASSQVQGTSPLHF. The DNA of the CDR3 is TGTGCCAGCAGCCAAGTTCAGGGAACTTCACCCCTCCACTTT. The chain links TRBV3-1 (or the pseudogene TRBV3-2) to TRBJ1-6; tentative D call: TRBD1 (5 bases). Germline CDR1 reads LGHDT; CDR2 reads YNNKEL (reference sequence). This CDR3 has 14 amino acids. Between the trimmed V and J ends, which lost 1 base and 9 bases, there was a span of 10 bases.